This TCR beta chain was sequenced for a study of read filtering for tumor transcriptome and immune sequencing. Molecular barcoded adaptors covering alpha/delta and beta/gamma chains were used on 400 to 450 ng RNA. TCRdb re-called the reads through MiXCR, storing one row per CDR3 protein. The table records 30,000 to 45,000 distinct CDR3 sequences, roughly an eighth of them present only once. At least ten counts were recorded for this clonotype. Just one base apart from a much larger clone, this may be a read error. This CDR3 contains 15 residues. Germline V gene lookup returns CDR1 DFQATT and CDR2 SNEGSKA (reference sequence).

The sequencing sample was made of a population of CD138-negative cells sorted from bone marrow. The sequence came from a donor aged 40 or older with multiple myeloma. The rearrangement uses TRBV20-1 and TRBJ2-1; no clear D gene. CDR3 amino acids: CSARGNRGRFNGQFF. The CDR3 region has the DNA TGCAGTGCTAGAGGGAACCGCGGACGATTCAATGGGCAGTTCTTC.